Sequencing of this T cell receptor (beta chain) was carried out in a study of OX40 agonist ivuxolimab in advanced cancers. Study summary: Patients achieving partial responses numbered three: one hepatocellular carcinoma case and two cutaneous melanoma cases. Notes on the study in general: Low normalized T-cell clonal expansion also characterized some of the nonresponders. Antigen specificity was not determined for the expanded peripheral T cells.

Patients were excluded for autoimmune disease history or systemic immunosuppression. For this clone: Its cognate antigen is unknown.

Data came from immunoSEQ multiplex PCR; TCRdb stores just in-frame clones and leaves some out. This table has 50,000 to 60,000 clones, around nine tenths appearing once. The TCR sequence derives from an adult with an advanced solid tumor such as melanoma, head and neck, liver or kidney cancer. The sequencing used CD4+ or CD8+ T cells sorted from blood, collected in a trial of the OX40 agonist ivuxolimab.

In DNA, the CDR3 is TGTGCCAGCAGTTCGGCAGGGACCGGGTATTCACCCCTCCACTTT. It yields the protein CASSSAGTGYSPLHF. V and J are TRBV6-5 and TRBJ1-6; a weak D match, TRBD1 (5 bases). The germline V and J ends were trimmed by 4 bases and 8 bases, with 15 bases remaining between them. In germline, CDR1 is MNHEY, CDR2 SVGAGI. CDR3 length: 15 amino acids.